This is a list of T cell receptor beta chains from one sample in a study of tumor-infiltrating lymphocytes in primary liver carcinoma. One entry per CDR3 protein results from TCRdb running MiXCR on the multiplex PCR reads. The table lists about 64,000 distinct CDR3 sequences, about two thirds of them singletons. Sample: liver tumor tissue from sampling region 4. These receptor sequences come from a man aged 40-55 years with primary liver carcinoma and hepatitis B virus infection. CDR3s include the opening cysteine and the closing phenylalanine or tryptophan. A D gene is named only where the DNA matches it firmly. Size is omitted from some rows. Given values are once, few, many or a class for expanded clones.

v_call,clone_size,d_call,j_call,cdr3_nt,cdr3_aa
TRBV11-2,-,TRBD2,TRBJ2-3,TGTGCCAGCAGCCGATCGCCGAGACTAGCGGAAGGGAGGACAGATACGCAGTATTTT,CASSRSPRLAEGRTDTQYF
TRBV6-6,-,-,TRBJ1-2,TGTGCCAGCAAGGCAGGGGTGGACCATAGCTACACCTTC,CASKAGVDHSYTF
TRBV10-3,once,-,TRBJ2-7,TGTACCATCAATGAGATCAGGTTAAGGACTTACGAGCAGTACTTC,CTINEIRLRTYEQYF
TRBV11-2,-,-,TRBJ2-1,TGTGCCAGTAGCATGGAACTTAGCTCCTACAATGGGCAGTTCTTC,CASSMELSSYNGQFF
TRBV10-1,few,TRBD1,TRBJ2-3,TGCGCCAGCAGTGAGCTCCGGGACAGCGCGCAGTATTTT,CASSELRDSAQYF
TRBV2,many,-,TRBJ2-7,TGTGCCAGCAGTGTTTCCAGGGGACCCGTGGACGAGCAGTACTTC,CASSVSRGPVDEQYF
TRBV5-4,once,TRBD2,TRBJ2-1,TGTGTCAGCTGCTCGGGACTAGCGGGAGTCTATAATGAGCAGTTCTTC,CVSCSGLAGVYNEQFF
TRBV10-3,-,-,TRBJ1-5,TGTGCCATCAGTGAGTATGAGGGCGATCAGCCCCGATATTTT,CAISEYEGDQPRYF
TRBV10-3,-,-,TRBJ2-5,TGTGCCATCAGCCCCAACAGGGCCCAAGAGACCCAGTACTTC,CAISPNRAQETQYF
TRBV10-3,-,TRBD2,TRBJ2-1,TGTGCCTGCTTAGCGGGAGTGGGCTACAATGAGCAGCTCTTC,CACLAGVGYNEQLF
TRBV4-2,medium-sized,-,TRBJ1-6,TGTGCCAGCAGCCAAGACCTGGAGGGGACTTCACCCCTCCACTTT,CASSQDLEGTSPLHF
TRBV28,medium-sized,-,TRBJ1-1,TGTGCCACCCTGAACAGGGCAAACACTGAAGCTTTCTTT,CATLNRANTEAFF
TRBV10-3,many,-,TRBJ2-7,TGTGCCATCCGGAGCGGGCCCGGCTACGAGCAGTACTTC,CAIRSGPGYEQYF
TRBV6-1,-,-,TRBJ2-7,TGCGCCAGCAGTGTAAGCAGGAGGGCCTCCTACGAGCAGTACTTC,CASSVSRRASYEQYF
TRBV11-1,-,-,TRBJ2-1,TGTGCCAGCAGCTCAGGCCGGGCAAATGAGCAGTTCTTC,CASSSGRANEQFF
TRBV30,many,-,TRBJ1-3,TGTGCCTGGAGTTCTTGGGGAGGCTCTGGAAACACCATATATTTT,CAWSSWGGSGNTIYF
TRBV6-1,-,-,TRBJ2-2,TGTGCCAGCACTGGGTTAGCGATCGCCGGGGAGCTGTTTTTT,CASTGLAIAGELFF
TRBV11-1,once,TRBD2,TRBJ2-3,TGTGCCAGCGGCTTAGCGGGAGGAGGCACAGATACGCAGTATTTT,CASGLAGGGTDTQYF
TRBV6-5,-,-,TRBJ2-2,TGTGTCACCGGGATGAACACCGAGGAGCTGTTTTTT,CVTGMNTEELFF
TRBV4-1,-,-,TRBJ1-1,TGCACCAGCAGCCAAGTAAACTCGGGCACTGAAGCTTTCTTT,CTSSQVNSGTEAFF